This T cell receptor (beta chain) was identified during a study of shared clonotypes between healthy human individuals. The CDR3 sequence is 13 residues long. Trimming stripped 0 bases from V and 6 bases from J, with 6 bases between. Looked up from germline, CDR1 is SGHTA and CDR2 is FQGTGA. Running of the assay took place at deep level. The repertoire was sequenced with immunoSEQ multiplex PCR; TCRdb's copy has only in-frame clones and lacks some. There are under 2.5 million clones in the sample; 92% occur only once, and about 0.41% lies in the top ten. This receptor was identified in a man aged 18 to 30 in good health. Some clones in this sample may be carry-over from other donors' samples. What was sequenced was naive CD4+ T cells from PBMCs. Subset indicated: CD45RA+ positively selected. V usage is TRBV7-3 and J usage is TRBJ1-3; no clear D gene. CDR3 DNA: TGTGCCAGCAGCTTAACGGGAGTAAACACCATATATTTT. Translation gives CASSLTGVNTIYF.